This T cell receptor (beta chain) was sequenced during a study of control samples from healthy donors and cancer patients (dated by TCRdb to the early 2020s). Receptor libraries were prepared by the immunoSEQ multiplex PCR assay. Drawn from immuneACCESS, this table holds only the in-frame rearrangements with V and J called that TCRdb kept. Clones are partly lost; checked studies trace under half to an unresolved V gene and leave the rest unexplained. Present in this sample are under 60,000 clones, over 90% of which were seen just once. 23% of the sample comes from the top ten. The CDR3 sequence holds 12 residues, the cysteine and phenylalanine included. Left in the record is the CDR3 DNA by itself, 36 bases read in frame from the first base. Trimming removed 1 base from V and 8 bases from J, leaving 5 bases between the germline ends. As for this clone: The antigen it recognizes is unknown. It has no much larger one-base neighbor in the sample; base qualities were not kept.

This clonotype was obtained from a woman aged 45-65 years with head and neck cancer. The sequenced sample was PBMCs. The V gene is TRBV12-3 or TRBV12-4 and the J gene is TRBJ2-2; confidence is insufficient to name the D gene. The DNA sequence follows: TGTGCCAGCAGTTTAGGCTCAGGGGAGCTGTTTTTT. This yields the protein CASSLGSGELFF.